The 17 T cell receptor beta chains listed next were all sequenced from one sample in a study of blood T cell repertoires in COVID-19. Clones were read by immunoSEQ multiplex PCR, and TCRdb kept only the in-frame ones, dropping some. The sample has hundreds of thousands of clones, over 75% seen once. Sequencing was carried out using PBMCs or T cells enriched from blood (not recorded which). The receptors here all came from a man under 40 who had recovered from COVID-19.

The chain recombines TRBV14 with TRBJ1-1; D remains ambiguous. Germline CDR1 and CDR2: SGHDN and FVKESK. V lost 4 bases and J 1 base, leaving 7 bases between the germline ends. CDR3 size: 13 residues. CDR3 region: CASSRNRNTEAFF. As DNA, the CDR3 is TGTGCCAGCAGCCGAAACAGGAACACTGAAGCTTTCTTT. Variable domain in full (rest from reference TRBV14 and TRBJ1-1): EAGVTQFPSHSVIEKGQTVTLRCDPISGHDNLYWYRRVMGKEIKFLLHFVKESKQDESGMPNNRFLAERTGGTYSTLKVQPAELEDSGVYFCASSRNRNTEAFFGQGTRLTVV.

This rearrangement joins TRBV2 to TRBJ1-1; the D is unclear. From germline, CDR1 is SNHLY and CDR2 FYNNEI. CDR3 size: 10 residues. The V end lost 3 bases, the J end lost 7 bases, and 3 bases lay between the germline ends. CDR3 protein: CASSDVEAFF. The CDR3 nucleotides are TGTGCCAGCAGTGACGTTGAAGCTTTCTTT.

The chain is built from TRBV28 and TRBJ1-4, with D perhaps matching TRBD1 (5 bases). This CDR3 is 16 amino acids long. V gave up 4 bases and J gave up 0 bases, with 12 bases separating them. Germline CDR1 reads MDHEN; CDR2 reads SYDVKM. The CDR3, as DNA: TGTGCCAGCAGTTCACAGGCCTTTGCAACTAATGAAAAACTGTTTTTT. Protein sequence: CASSSQAFATNEKLFF.

CDR3 in DNA: TGTGCCAGCAGCAAGGGGACAGGCGATCTCATCTACGAGCAGTACTTC. Residues: CASSKGTGDLIYEQYF. J is TRBJ2-7 and V is TRBV5-4, with TRBD1 matching 8 bases. CDR3 size: 16 residues. The trim removed 4 bases at V and 3 bases at J, leaving 12 bases unmatched. Germline CDR1 reads SGHNT; CDR2 reads YYREEE (reference sequence).

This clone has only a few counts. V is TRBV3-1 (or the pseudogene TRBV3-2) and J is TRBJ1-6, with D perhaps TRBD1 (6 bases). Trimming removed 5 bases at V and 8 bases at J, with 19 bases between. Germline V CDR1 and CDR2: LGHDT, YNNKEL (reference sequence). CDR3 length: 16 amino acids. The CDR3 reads CASSLRRWTDYSPLHF. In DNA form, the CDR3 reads TGTGCCAGCAGCTTAAGGCGTTGGACAGATTATTCACCCCTCCACTTT.

CDR3 sequence: CASKTQGSGYEQYF. The CDR3 DNA sequence: TGTGCCAGCAAGACACAGGGCTCTGGCTACGAGCAGTACTTC. The chain uses TRBV5-4 and TRBJ2-7, with D possibly TRBD1 on 6 matching bases. The CDR3 sequence is 14 residues long. The germline gives CDR1 SGHNT, CDR2 YYREEE (reference sequence). The ends were cut back, 6 bases at V and 3 bases at J, with 16 bases in the middle.

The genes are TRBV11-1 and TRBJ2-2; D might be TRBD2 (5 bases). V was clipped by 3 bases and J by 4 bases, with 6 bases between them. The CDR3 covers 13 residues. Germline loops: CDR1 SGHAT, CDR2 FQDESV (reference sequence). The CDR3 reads CASSLGSTGELFF. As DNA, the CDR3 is TGTGCCAGCAGCTTGGGGAGCACCGGGGAGCTGTTTTTT. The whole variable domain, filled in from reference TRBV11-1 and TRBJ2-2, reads EAEVAQSPRYKITEKSQAVAFWCDPISGHATLYWYRQILGQGPELLVQFQDESVVDDSQLPKDRFSAERLKGVDSTLKIQPAELGDSAMYLCASSLGSTGELFFGEGSRLTVL.

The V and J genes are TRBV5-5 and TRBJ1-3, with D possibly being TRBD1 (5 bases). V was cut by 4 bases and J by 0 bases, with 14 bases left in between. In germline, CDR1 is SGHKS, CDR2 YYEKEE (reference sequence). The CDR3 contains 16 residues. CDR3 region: CASSPVTVASGNTIYF. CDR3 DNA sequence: TGTGCCAGCAGCCCGGTGACAGTGGCCTCTGGAAACACCATATATTTT.

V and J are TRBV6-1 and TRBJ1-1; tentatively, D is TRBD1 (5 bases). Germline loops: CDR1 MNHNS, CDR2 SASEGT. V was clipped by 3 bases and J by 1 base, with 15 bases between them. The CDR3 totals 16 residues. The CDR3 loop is CASSEGGMLGNTEAFF. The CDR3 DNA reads TGTGCCAGCAGTGAGGGGGGGATGTTGGGGAACACTGAAGCTTTCTTT.

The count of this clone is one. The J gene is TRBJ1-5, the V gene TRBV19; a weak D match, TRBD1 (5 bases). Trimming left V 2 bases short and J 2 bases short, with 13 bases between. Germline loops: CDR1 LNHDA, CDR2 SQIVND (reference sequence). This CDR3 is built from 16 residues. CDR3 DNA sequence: TGTGCCAGTAGTATAATGGCAGGGAACGGCAATCAGCCCCAGCATTTT. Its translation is CASSIMAGNGNQPQHF.

In DNA form, the CDR3 reads TGCGCCAGCAGCCCGGAATTGGCGGCTTTTCAGCCCCAGCATTTT. As protein: CASSPELAAFQPQHF. V is TRBV4-1 and J is TRBJ1-5; D gene uncertain. Germline-derived CDR1 and CDR2 are MGHRA and YSYEKL. The CDR3 is 15 amino acids. V lost 4 bases to trimming and J lost 6 bases, with 16 bases between them.

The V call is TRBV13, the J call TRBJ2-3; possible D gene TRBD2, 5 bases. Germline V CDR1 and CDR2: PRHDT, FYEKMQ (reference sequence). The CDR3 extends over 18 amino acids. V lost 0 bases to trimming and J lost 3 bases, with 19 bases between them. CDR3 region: CASSLGGRGKHFTDTQYF. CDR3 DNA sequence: TGTGCCAGCAGCTTAGGGGGTCGAGGGAAACACTTTACAGATACGCAGTATTTT. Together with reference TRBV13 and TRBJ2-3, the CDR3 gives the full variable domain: AAGVIQSPRHLIKEKRETATLKCYPIPRHDTVYWYQQGPGQDPQFLISFYEKMQSDKGSIPDRFSAQQFSDYHSELNMSSLELGDSALYFCASSLGGRGKHFTDTQYFGPGTRLTVL.

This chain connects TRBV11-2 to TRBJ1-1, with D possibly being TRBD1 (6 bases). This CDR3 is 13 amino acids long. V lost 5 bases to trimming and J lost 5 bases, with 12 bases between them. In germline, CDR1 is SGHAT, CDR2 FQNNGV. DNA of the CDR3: TGTGCCAGCAGCAGACAAGGGGGAACTGAAGCTTTCTTT. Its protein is CASSRQGGTEAFF.

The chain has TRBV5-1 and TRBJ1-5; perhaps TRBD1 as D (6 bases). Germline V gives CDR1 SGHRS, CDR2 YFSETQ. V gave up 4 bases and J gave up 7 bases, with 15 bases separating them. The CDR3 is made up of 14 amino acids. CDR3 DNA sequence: TGCGCCAGCAGCCCAAGGGGGGGGGAGCAGCCCCAGCATTTT. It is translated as CASSPRGGEQPQHF. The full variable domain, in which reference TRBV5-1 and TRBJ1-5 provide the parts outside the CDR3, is KAGVTQTPRYLIKTRGQQVTLSCSPISGHRSVSWYQQTPGQGLQFLFEYFSETQRNKGNFPGRFSGRQFSNSRSEMNVSTLELGDSALYLCASSPRGGEQPQHFGDGTRLSIL.

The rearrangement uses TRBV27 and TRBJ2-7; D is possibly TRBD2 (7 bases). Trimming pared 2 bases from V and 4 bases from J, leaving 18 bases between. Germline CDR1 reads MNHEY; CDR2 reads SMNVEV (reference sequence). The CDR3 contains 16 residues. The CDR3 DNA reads TGTGCCAGCAGTTTAGTCCCGGTAGGGGGGGGTTACGAGCAGTACTTC. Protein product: CASSLVPVGGGYEQYF.

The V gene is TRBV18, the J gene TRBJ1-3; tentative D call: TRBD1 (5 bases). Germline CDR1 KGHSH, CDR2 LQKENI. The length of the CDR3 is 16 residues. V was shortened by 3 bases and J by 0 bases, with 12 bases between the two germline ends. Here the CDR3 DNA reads TGTGCCAGCTCACCGACAGATACAGGCTCTGGAAACACCATATATTTT. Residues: CASSPTDTGSGNTIYF.

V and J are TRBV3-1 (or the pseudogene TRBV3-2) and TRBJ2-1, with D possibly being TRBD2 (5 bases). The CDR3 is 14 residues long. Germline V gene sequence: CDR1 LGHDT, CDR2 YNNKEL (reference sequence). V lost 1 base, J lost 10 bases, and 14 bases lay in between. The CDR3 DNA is TGTGCCAGCAGCCAAGGGACTTTACGTTACGAGCAGTTCTTC. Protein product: CASSQGTLRYEQFF.